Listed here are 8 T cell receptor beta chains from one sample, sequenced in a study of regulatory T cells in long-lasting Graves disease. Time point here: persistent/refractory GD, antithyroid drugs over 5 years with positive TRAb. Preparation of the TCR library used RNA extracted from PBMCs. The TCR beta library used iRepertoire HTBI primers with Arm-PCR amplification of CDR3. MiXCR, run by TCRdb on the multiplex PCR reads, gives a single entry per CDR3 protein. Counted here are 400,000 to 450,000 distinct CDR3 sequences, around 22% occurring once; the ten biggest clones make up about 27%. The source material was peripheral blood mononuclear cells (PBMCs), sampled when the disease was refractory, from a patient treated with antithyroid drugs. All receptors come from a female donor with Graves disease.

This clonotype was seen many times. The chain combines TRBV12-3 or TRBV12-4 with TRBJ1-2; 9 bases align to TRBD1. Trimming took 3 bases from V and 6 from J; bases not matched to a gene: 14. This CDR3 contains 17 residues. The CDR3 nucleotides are TGTGCCAGCAGTTTGGGACAGGGTCTCATAACGGCGGATGGCTACACCTTC. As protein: CASSLGQGLITADGYTF.

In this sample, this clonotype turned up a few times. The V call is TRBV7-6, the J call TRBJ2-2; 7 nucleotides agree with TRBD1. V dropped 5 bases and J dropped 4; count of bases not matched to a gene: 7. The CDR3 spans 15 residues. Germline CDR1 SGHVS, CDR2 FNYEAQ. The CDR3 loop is CASSQGQKSTGELFF. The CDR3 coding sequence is TGTGCCAGCAGCCAGGGACAGAAGAGCACCGGGGAGCTGTTTTTT. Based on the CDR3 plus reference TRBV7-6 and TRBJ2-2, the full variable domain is GAGVSQSPRYKVTKRGQDVALRCDPISGHVSLYWYRQALGQGPEFLTYFNYEAQQDKSGLPNDRFSAERPEGSISTLTIQRTEQRDSAMYRCASSQGQKSTGELFFGEGSRLTVL.

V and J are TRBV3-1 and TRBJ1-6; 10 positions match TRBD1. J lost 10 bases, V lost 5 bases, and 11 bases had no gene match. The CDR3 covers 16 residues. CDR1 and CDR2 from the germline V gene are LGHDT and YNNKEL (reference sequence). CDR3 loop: CASSAKGTGVRSPLHF. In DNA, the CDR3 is TGTGCCAGCAGCGCCAAAGGGACAGGGGTTAGGTCACCCCTCCACTTT.

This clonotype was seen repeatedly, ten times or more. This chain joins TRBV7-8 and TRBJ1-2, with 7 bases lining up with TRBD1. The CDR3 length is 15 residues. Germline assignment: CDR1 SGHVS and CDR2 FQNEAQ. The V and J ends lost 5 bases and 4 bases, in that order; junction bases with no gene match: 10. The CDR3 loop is CASSATGGQPYGYTF. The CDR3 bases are TGTGCCAGCAGCGCGACTGGGGGACAGCCCTATGGCTACACCTTC.

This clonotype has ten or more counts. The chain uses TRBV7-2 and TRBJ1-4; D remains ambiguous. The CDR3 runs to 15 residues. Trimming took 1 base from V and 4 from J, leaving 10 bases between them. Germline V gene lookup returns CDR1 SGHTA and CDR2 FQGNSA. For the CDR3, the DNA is TGTGCCAGCAGCTTAGATGGCGGAAGTAATGAAAAACTGTTTTTT. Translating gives CASSLDGGSNEKLFF.

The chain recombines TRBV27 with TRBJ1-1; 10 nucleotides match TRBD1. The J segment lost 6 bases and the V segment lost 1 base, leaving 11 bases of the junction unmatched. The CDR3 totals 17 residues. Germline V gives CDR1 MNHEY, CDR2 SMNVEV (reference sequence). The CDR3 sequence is CASSLFGAGTGVSEAFF. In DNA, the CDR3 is TGTGCCAGCAGTTTATTCGGTGCCGGGACAGGGGTCTCTGAAGCTTTCTTT.

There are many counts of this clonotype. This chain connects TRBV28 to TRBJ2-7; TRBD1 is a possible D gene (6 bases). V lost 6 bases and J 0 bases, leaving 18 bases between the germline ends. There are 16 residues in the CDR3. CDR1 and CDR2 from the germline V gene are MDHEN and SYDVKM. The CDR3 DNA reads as TGTGCCAGCAGCCCCCAAGACAGGTTTCTCTCCTACGAGCAGTACTTC. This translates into CASSPQDRFLSYEQYF.

In DNA form, the CDR3 reads TGTGCCAGTAGTATAGAGGGTGAAACCACCGCTGGAAACACCATATATTTT. Translating it yields CASSIEGETTAGNTIYF. This chain links TRBV19 with TRBJ1-3; D is unresolved. Germline values: CDR1 LNHDA, CDR2 SQIVND (reference sequence). V lost 0 bases and J 2 bases, leaving 14 bases between the germline ends. This CDR3 comprises 17 residues.